This TCR beta chain was identified during a study of T cell responses to AZD1222 COVID-19 vaccine. Details on this clone: Antigen unknown.

Clones were read by immunoSEQ multiplex PCR, and TCRdb kept only the in-frame ones, dropping some. Among more than 140,000 clones listed, approximately 88% were seen once. Findings of the study overall: The span of vaccine-associated CD4 TCRs extended across spike, with dominance at 160-218 and 743-854. Spike-specific TCR breadth and depth grew following two AZD1222 doses. Mostly white British, mostly female donors; authors suggested clonal diversity may be underestimated.

The specimen was peripheral blood, collected on day 0 of MenACWY control vaccination. This TCR was sampled from an adult in good health.

The CDR3 nucleotides are TGTGCCAGCAGTCCGGGGGGGACGGTGAACATTCAGTACTTC. It codes for CASSPGGTVNIQYF. J is TRBJ2-4 and V is TRBV11-2; 8 bases are a match to TRBD2. The germline CDR1 and CDR2 sequences are SGHAT and FQNNGV. V lost 6 bases and J lost 7; bases outside the gene matches: 8. CDR3 length: 14 residues.